Following are 6 T cell receptor beta chains from one sample sequenced in a study of blood T cell repertoires in COVID-19. Profiling relied on immunoSEQ multiplex PCR, and the TCRdb table lists in-frame clones only, not all of them. The table has around 200,000 clones, roughly nine tenths seen once. The material sequenced was peripheral blood. The origin of the receptors is a woman between 18 and 29 years old who had recovered from COVID-19.

The chain is built from TRBV29-1 and TRBJ1-3; a weak D match, TRBD1 (6 bases). V was pared by 5 bases and J by 0 bases, with 8 bases between. CDR3 length: 13 residues. Germline V gene data show CDR1 as SQVTM and CDR2 as ANQGSEA. CDR3 loop: CSVWTVSGNTIYF. In nucleotides, the CDR3 is TGCAGCGTTTGGACAGTCTCTGGAAACACCATATATTTT.

The genes are TRBV7-9 and TRBJ1-2, with 7 bases matching TRBD1. Trimming cost V 6 bases and J 7 bases; bases outside gene matches: 20. There are 17 residues in the CDR3. Per germline, CDR1 SEHNR and CDR2 FQNEAQ (reference sequence). Written as DNA, the CDR3 is TGTGCCAGCAGGGTCGAAAAGGGGGCGCTTCAGTCGAGTGGCTACACCTTC. This encodes CASRVEKGALQSSGYTF.

The chain is built from TRBV19 and TRBJ1-3; D ambiguous. From germline, CDR1 is LNHDA and CDR2 SQIVND (reference sequence). This CDR3 has 14 residues. The ends were cut back, 7 bases at V and 1 base at J, with 11 bases in the middle. CDR3 protein: CASNREKSGNTIYF. For the CDR3, the DNA is TGTGCCAGTAATCGGGAGAAGTCTGGAAACACCATATATTTT.

About this clone itself: Within the sample, other DNA sequences also encode this same CDR3. V gene TRBV2 combines with J gene TRBJ2-2; TRBD2 might be the D (5 bases). Germline loops: CDR1 SNHLY, CDR2 FYNNEI. The CDR3 is 13 amino acids. The germline V and J ends were trimmed by 9 bases and 1 base, with 9 bases remaining between them. CDR3 DNA: TGTGCCAGTCGACTAATGAACACCGGGGAGCTGTTTTTT. It yields the protein CASRLMNTGELFF.

The chain links TRBV7-3 to TRBJ2-3, with D hard to call. The length of the CDR3 is 13 residues. The V end was cut by 4 bases, the J end by 3 bases, with 8 bases between. Germline V gene sequence: CDR1 SGHTA, CDR2 FQGTGA. CDR3 DNA sequence: TGTGCCAGCAGCTCCCCGGAGACAGATACGCAGTATTTT. Encoded protein: CASSSPETDTQYF.

The J gene is TRBJ2-7, the V gene TRBV4-1, with TRBD1 matching 9 bases. Germline V gives CDR1 MGHRA, CDR2 YSYEKL. This CDR3 is 15 amino acids long. With V trimmed by 0 bases and J by 6 bases, 6 bases remained unmatched. CDR3 loop: CASSQDLGTGFEQYF. CDR3 coding DNA: TGCGCCAGCAGCCAAGATTTGGGGACAGGGTTCGAGCAGTACTTC.